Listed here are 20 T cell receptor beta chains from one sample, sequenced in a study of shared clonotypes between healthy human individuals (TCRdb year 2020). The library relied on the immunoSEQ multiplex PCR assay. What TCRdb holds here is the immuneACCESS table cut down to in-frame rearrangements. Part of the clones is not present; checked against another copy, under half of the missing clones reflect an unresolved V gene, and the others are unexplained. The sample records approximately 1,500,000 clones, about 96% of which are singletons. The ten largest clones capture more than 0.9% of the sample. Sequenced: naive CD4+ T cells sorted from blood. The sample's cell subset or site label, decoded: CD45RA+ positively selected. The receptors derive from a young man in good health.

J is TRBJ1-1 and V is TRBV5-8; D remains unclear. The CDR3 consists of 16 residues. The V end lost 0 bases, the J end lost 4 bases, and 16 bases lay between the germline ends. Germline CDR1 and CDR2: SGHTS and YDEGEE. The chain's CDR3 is CASSLVSPALGTEAFF. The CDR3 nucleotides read TGTGCCAGCAGCTTGGTATCGCCGGCCTTAGGCACTGAAGCTTTCTTT.

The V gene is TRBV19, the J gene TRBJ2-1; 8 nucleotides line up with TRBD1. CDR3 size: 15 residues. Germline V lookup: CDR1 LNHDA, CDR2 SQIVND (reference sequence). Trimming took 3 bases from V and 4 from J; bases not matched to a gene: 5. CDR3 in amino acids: CASSIGQGAYNEQFF. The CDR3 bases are TGTGCCAGTAGTATTGGGCAGGGGGCTTACAATGAGCAGTTCTTC.

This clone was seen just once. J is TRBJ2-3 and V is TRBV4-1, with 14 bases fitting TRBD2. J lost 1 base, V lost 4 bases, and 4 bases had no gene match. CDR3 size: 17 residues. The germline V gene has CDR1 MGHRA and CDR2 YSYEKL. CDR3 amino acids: CASSRGTSGSGTDTQYF. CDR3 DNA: TGCGCCAGCAGCCGCGGGACTAGCGGGAGCGGCACAGATACGCAGTATTTT.

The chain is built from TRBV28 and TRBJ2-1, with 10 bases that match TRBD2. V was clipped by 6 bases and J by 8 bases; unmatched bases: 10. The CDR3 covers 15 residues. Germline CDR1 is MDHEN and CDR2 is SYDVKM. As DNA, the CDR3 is TGTGCCAGCAGGTCCCCCAGCGGGAGGGCCGATGAGCAGTTCTTC. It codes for CASRSPSGRADEQFF.

The CDR3 loop reads CATRIRTAYNEQFF. As DNA, the CDR3 is TGTGCCACCCGAATTCGGACAGCCTACAATGAGCAGTTCTTC. The chain carries TRBV19 and TRBJ2-1, with D possibly TRBD1 on 6 matching bases. The V end was cut by 10 bases, the J end by 2 bases, with 15 bases between. Per the germline V gene, CDR1 is LNHDA and CDR2 is SQIVND (reference sequence). The CDR3 sequence is 14 residues long.

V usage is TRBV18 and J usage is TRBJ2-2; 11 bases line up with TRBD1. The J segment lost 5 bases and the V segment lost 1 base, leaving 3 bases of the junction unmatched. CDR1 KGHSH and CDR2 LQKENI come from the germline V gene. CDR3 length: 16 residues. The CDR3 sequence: CASSPRDRGMTGELFF. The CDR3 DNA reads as TGTGCCAGCTCACCACGGGACAGGGGGATGACCGGGGAGCTGTTTTTT.

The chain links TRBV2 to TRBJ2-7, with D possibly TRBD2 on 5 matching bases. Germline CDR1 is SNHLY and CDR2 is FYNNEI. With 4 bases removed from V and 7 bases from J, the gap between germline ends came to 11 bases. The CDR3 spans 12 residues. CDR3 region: CASSAAREEQYF. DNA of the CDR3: TGTGCCAGCAGTGCAGCGAGGGAAGAGCAGTACTTC.

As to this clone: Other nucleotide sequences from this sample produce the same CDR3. In DNA, the CDR3 is TGTGCCAGCAGCGTGGCAGCGAGCTCCTACGAGCAGTACTTC. Translating it yields CASSVAASSYEQYF. The rearrangement links TRBV9 to TRBJ2-7; D call uncertain. The CDR3 has 14 amino acids. V lost 2 bases and J lost 0, with 9 bases in between. The germline V gene encodes CDR1 SGDLS and CDR2 YYNGEE.

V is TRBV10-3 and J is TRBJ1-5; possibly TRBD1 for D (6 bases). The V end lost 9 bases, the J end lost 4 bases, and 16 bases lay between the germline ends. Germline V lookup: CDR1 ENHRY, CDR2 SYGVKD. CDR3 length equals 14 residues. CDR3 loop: CAIGGGTMNQPQHF. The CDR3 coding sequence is TGTGCCATTGGGGGGGGGACAATGAATCAGCCCCAGCATTTT.

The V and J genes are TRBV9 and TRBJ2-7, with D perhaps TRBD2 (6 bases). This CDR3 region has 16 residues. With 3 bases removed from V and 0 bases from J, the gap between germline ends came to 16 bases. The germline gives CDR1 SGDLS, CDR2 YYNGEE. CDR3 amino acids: CASSGPGTDVSYEQYF. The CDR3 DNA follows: TGTGCCAGCAGCGGCCCCGGGACTGACGTCTCCTACGAGCAGTACTTC. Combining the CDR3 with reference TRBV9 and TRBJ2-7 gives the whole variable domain DSGVTQTPKHLITATGQRVTLRCSPRSGDLSVYWYQQSLDQGLQFLIQYYNGEERAKGNILERFSAQQFPDLHSELNLSSLELGDSALYFCASSGPGTDVSYEQYFGPGTRLTVT.

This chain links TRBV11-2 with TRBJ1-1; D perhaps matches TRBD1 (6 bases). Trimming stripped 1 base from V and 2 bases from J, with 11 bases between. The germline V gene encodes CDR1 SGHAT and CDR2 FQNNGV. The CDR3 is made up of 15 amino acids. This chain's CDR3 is CASSLVSRGNTEAFF. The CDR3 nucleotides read TGTGCCAGCAGCTTAGTGTCCAGGGGCAACACTGAAGCTTTCTTT.

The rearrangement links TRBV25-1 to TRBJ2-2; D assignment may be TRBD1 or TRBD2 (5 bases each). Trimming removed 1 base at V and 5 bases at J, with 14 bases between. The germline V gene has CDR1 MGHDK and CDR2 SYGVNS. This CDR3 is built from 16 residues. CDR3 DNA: TGTGCCAGCAGTGAATCCCTCAGGGACCTTACCGGGGAGCTGTTTTTT. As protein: CASSESLRDLTGELFF.

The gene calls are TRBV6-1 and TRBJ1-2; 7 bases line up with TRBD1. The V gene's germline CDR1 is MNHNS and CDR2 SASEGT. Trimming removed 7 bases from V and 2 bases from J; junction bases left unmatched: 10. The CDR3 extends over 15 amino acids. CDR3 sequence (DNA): TGTGCCAGCATTCAAGAGATGACAGGGAACTATGGCTACACCTTC. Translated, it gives CASIQEMTGNYGYTF.

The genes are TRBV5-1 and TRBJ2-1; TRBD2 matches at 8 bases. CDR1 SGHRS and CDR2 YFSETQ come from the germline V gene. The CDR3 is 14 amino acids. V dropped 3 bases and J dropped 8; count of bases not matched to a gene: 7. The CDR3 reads CASSYYSGNDEQFF. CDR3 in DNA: TGCGCCAGCAGCTATTATAGCGGGAACGATGAGCAGTTCTTC.

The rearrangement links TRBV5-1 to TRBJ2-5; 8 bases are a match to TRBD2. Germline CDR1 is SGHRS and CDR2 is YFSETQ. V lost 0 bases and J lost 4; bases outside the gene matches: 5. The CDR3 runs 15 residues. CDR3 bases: TGCGCCAGCAGCTTGGGAGCGGGAGTCGGAGAGACCCAGTACTTC. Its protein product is CASSLGAGVGETQYF.

CDR3 sequence (DNA): TGTGCCAGCAGTGAACTGAGGAACACTGAAGCTTTCTTT. Protein sequence: CASSELRNTEAFF. This sequence joins TRBV6-5 and TRBJ1-1, with no clear D. With 5 bases removed from V and 1 base from J, the gap between germline ends came to 8 bases. The CDR3 contains 13 residues. Germline V CDR1 and CDR2: MNHEY, SVGAGI.

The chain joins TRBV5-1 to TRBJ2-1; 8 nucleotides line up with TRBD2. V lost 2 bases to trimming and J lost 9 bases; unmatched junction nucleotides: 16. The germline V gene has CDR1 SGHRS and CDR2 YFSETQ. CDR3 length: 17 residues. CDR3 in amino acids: CASSLLSGGLAKTEQFF. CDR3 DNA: TGCGCCAGCAGCTTACTCTCGGGTGGACTAGCAAAAACTGAGCAGTTCTTC.

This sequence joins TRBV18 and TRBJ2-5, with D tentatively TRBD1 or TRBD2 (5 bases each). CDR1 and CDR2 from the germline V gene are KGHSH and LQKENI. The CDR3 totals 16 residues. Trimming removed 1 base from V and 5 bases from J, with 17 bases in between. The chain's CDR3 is CASSPRKGTARETQYF. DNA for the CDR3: TGTGCCAGCTCACCACGTAAAGGGACCGCCAGGGAGACCCAGTACTTC.

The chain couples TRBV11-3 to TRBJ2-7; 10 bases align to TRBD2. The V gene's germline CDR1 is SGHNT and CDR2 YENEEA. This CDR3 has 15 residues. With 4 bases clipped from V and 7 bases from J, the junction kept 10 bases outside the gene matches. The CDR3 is CASSSGLAEREEQYF. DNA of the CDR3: TGTGCCAGCAGCTCAGGACTAGCGGAGAGAGAAGAGCAGTACTTC.

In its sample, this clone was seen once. CDR3 DNA sequence: TGTGCCAGCTCACCAGAGCGTGGCGGGAGCTACAATGAGCAGTTCTTC. This encodes CASSPERGGSYNEQFF. The chain combines TRBV18 with TRBJ2-1; 7 bases match TRBD2. Per germline, CDR1 KGHSH and CDR2 LQKENI. Losses at the gene ends were 2 bases for V and 3 bases for J; bases not matched to a gene: 7. The CDR3 loop spans 16 amino acids.